A single sample is the source of the 9 T cell receptor beta chains below, sequenced in a study of neurological immune-mediated disorders (dated by TCRdb to the late 2010s). Libraries were made using 5' RACE. Sequenced using an Illumina HiSeq 2500. TCRdb passed the public sequencing reads through fastp at Q25 and MiXCR, retaining productive beta sequences. Each CDR3 protein gets just one entry, which takes the most common genes and DNA from the rows behind it. This sample comprises about 69,000 distinct CDR3 sequences, 3.9% of them detected only once. The biggest ten clones account for 1.3% of the sample. The sequencing sample was made of PBMCs. Source of these receptors: a man aged 25-45 years with multiple sclerosis.

This clonotype was observed many times. This chain's CDR3 is CASSPGQVNNEQFF. The CDR3 nucleotides read TGCGCCAGCAGCCCGGGACAGGTAAACAATGAGCAGTTCTTC. The chain is built from TRBV5-1 and TRBJ2-1; 8 nucleotides line up with TRBD1. With V trimmed by 4 bases and J by 5 bases, 5 bases remained unmatched. This CDR3 has 14 residues. Germline V gives CDR1 SGHRS, CDR2 YFSETQ.

This clonotype was detected ten times or more. The chain is built from TRBV5-1 and TRBJ1-5, with D possibly matching TRBD1 (5 bases). V lost 4 bases and J lost 6, with 17 bases in between. Germline V CDR1 and CDR2: SGHRS, YFSETQ. The CDR3 is made up of 15 amino acids. The CDR3 sequence is CASSPTGAELQPQHF. The CDR3 DNA reads as TGCGCCAGCAGCCCGACTGGGGCAGAACTTCAGCCCCAGCATTTT.

The chain couples TRBV5-1 to TRBJ2-1; TRBD2 is a possible D gene (7 bases). The CDR3 spans 18 residues. Trimming shortened V by 1 base and J by 3 bases, and 20 bases separated the two germline ends. From germline, CDR1 is SGHRS and CDR2 YFSETQ. This CDR3 reads CASSLTTGTTLRYNEQFF. Written as DNA, the CDR3 is TGCGCCAGCAGCTTGACTACAGGGACTACTCTACGCTACAATGAGCAGTTCTTC.

This clonotype has at least ten counts. This rearrangement joins TRBV20-1 to TRBJ2-2; tentatively, D is TRBD1 (6 bases). Germline V gives CDR1 DFQATT, CDR2 SNEGSKA (reference sequence). V shed 6 bases and J shed 6 bases, with 11 bases lying between them. The CDR3 has 12 residues. The CDR3 sequence: CSAVEGAGELFF. The CDR3 DNA reads as TGCAGTGCGGTCGAGGGGGCCGGGGAGCTGTTTTTT.

This clonotype was counted ten times or more. V is TRBV5-1 and J is TRBJ2-3, with D possibly called TRBD1 or TRBD2 (5 bases each). Germline V CDR1 and CDR2: SGHRS, YFSETQ. The CDR3 spans 12 residues. The germline V and J ends were trimmed by 4 bases and 6 bases, with 9 bases remaining between them. This CDR3 reads CASSLEGDTQYF. CDR3 nucleotides: TGCGCCAGCAGCCTAGAGGGGGATACGCAGTATTTT.

This clonotype was recorded many times. The chain couples TRBV7-2 to TRBJ2-3; 7 bases line up with TRBD2. Germline loops: CDR1 SGHTA, CDR2 FQGNSA. The CDR3 runs 17 residues. V was clipped by 0 bases and J by 4 bases; unmatched bases: 10. This CDR3 is CASSLAGGGAPPDTQYF. Here the CDR3 DNA reads TGTGCCAGCAGCTTAGCTGGCGGGGGAGCTCCCCCAGATACGCAGTATTTT.

This clonotype was observed at least ten times. Here the CDR3 DNA reads TGCGCCAGCAGCCACTCTCTGGAGGGAACCTACGAGCAGTACTTC. Amino acids: CASSHSLEGTYEQYF. V usage is TRBV4-1 and J usage is TRBJ2-7, with D possibly being TRBD2 (6 bases). Germline V gene data show CDR1 as MGHRA and CDR2 as YSYEKL. V was cut by 3 bases and J by 2 bases, with 14 bases left in between. CDR3 length: 15 residues.

In this sample, this clonotype turned up many times. The chain employs TRBV7-2 and TRBJ2-7; D uncertain. The germline V gene encodes CDR1 SGHTA and CDR2 FQGNSA. CDR3 length: 14 residues. Trimming shortened V by 1 base and J by 2 bases, and 9 bases separated the two germline ends. CDR3 coding DNA: TGTGCCAGCAGCTTAGAGCTAGGCCCCTACGAGCAGTACTTC. Encoded protein: CASSLELGPYEQYF.

In its sample, this clonotype is medium-sized. The J gene is TRBJ2-1, the V gene TRBV29-1; D uncertain. The CDR3 runs to 10 residues. The germline gives CDR1 SQVTM, CDR2 ANQGSEA. Trimming took 6 bases from V and 3 from J, leaving 3 bases between them. CDR3 in amino acids: CSVGYNEQFF. CDR3 DNA sequence: TGCAGCGTGGGCTACAATGAGCAGTTCTTC.